These 32 T cell receptor beta chains originate from one sample sequenced in a study of blood T cell repertoires in COVID-19. Measured with immunoSEQ multiplex PCR; TCRdb has only the in-frame clones, and not every one. The data show 200,000 or so clones, more than 70% seen once. The specimen sequenced was peripheral blood. These receptor sequences come from a man aged 50 to 59 with COVID-19, enrolled during active disease.

V is TRBV6-2 or TRBV6-3 and J is TRBJ1-4; TRBD1 matches at 9 bases. This CDR3 region has 19 residues. Germline loops: CDR1 MNHEY, CDR2 SVGEGT. V was clipped by 4 bases and J by 5 bases; unmatched bases: 17. CDR3 protein: CASSSTLMTGGRENEKLFF. The DNA of the CDR3 is TGTGCCAGCAGTTCCACATTAATGACAGGGGGAAGGGAAAATGAAAAACTGTTTTTT.

This chain links TRBV21-1 with TRBJ2-3; TRBD2, as called in the table, went unchecked against the DNA. TRBV21-1 has pseudogene status. The CDR3 is 14 amino acids. Here the CDR3 reads CAGLAGGPGDTQYF. CDR3 in DNA: TGTGCCGGTTTAGCGGGAGGGCCGGGGGATACGCAGTATTTT.

The V gene is TRBV19, the J gene TRBJ2-2; the match to TRBD1 covers 7 bases. From germline, CDR1 is LNHDA and CDR2 SQIVND (reference sequence). J was trimmed by 2 bases and V by 8 bases; bases with no gene match: 11. This CDR3 region has 16 residues. This CDR3 reads CASGLDRAKNTGELFF. As DNA, the CDR3 is TGTGCCAGTGGACTCGACAGGGCTAAAAACACCGGGGAGCTGTTTTTT.

The V and J genes are TRBV10-3 and TRBJ2-5; TRBD2 agrees at 10 bases. J gave up 2 bases and V 3 bases, and 3 bases lay outside the gene matches. Germline CDR1 is ENHRY and CDR2 is SYGVKD. The CDR3 consists of 15 residues. The chain's CDR3 is CAISDQRGGQETQYF. In DNA, the CDR3 is TGTGCCATCAGTGATCAGCGGGGGGGTCAAGAGACCCAGTACTTC.

This clone has a single count. J is TRBJ2-3 and V is TRBV11-2; 13 positions match TRBD2. Germline CDR1 SGHAT, CDR2 FQNNGV. The CDR3 spans 15 residues. Trimming removed 1 base from V and 5 bases from J; junction bases left unmatched: 0. The CDR3 DNA reads TGTGCCAGCAGCTTAGGACTAGCGGGGGGAGATACGCAGTATTTT. Translating gives CASSLGLAGGDTQYF. Using reference TRBV11-2 and TRBJ2-3 for the parts outside the CDR3, the full variable domain is EAGVAQSPRYKIIEKRQSVAFWCNPISGHATLYWYQQILGQGPKLLIQFQNNGVVDDSQLPKDRFSAERLKGVDSTLKIQPAKLEDSAVYLCASSLGLAGGDTQYFGPGTRLTVL.

The J gene is TRBJ2-7, the V gene TRBV11-2; D may be TRBD1 (6 bases). In germline, CDR1 is SGHAT, CDR2 FQNNGV. The CDR3 sequence is 16 residues long. Between the trimmed V and J ends, which lost 2 bases and 2 bases, there was a span of 16 bases. The CDR3: CASSLSFGTLAYEQYF. The CDR3 DNA is TGTGCCAGCAGCTTAAGTTTCGGGACACTCGCCTACGAGCAGTACTTC.

The genes are TRBV11-1 and TRBJ2-2; 7 bases are shared with TRBD2. Germline-derived CDR1 and CDR2 are SGHAT and FQDESV (reference sequence). Trimming took 1 base from V and 1 from J; bases not matched to a gene: 3. The CDR3 is 16 residues long. CDR3 coding DNA: TGTGCCAGCAGCTTAGGGGTAGCGGGGAACACCGGGGAGCTGTTTTTT. This encodes CASSLGVAGNTGELFF.

This chain uses TRBV18 with TRBJ1-3; D might be TRBD1 (6 bases). V was shortened by 4 bases and J by 2 bases, with 15 bases between the two germline ends. Germline V gene sequence: CDR1 KGHSH, CDR2 LQKENI. The CDR3 has 16 residues. CDR3 region: CASSQGQANTGNTIYF. CDR3 sequence (DNA): TGTGCCAGCTCACAGGGACAAGCAAATACTGGAAACACCATATATTTT.

The CDR3 here is CASSQEGWNTEAFF. The CDR3 nucleotides read TGTGCCAGCAGCCAAGAGGGCTGGAACACTGAAGCTTTCTTT. The chain joins TRBV4-2 to TRBJ1-1; D is ambiguous. This CDR3 has 14 residues. The germline V gene encodes CDR1 LGHNA and CDR2 YNFKEQ. Trimming cost V 0 bases and J 1 base, with 6 bases left between them.

On this clone itself: The same CDR3 also results from other DNA sequences found in this sample. This chain links TRBV6-1 with TRBJ2-3; 9 bases line up with TRBD2. CDR3 size: 15 residues. Losses at the gene ends were 3 bases for V and 1 base for J; bases not matched to a gene: 2. Germline values: CDR1 MNHNS, CDR2 SASEGT. The CDR3 sequence: CASSERTSGTDTQYF. CDR3 DNA sequence: TGTGCCAGCAGTGAGAGGACTAGCGGCACAGATACGCAGTATTTT.

V is TRBV19 and J is TRBJ1-2, with a tentative D call TRBD1 (6 bases). The CDR3 loop spans 14 amino acids. CDR1 LNHDA and CDR2 SQIVND come from the germline V gene (reference sequence). Trimming removed 0 bases at V and 8 bases at J, with 13 bases between. Here the CDR3 DNA reads TGTGCCAGTAGTATAGATAACAGGGAACCAGGCTACACCTTC. Its protein is CASSIDNREPGYTF.

The chain recombines TRBV5-1 with TRBJ1-1, with a tentative D call TRBD1 (5 bases). Germline loops: CDR1 SGHRS, CDR2 YFSETQ. Trimming pared 5 bases from V and 1 base from J, leaving 12 bases between. The length of the CDR3 is 14 residues. CDR3 in amino acids: CASRAGTGNTEAFF. The CDR3 nucleotides are TGCGCCAGCAGGGCGGGGACGGGGAACACTGAAGCTTTCTTT.

This clone was observed a single time. This chain links TRBV18 with TRBJ1-3; 8 bases are a match to TRBD1. V shed 3 bases and J 2 bases; nucleotides not matched to a gene: 6. This CDR3 comprises 16 residues. CDR1 is KGHSH, CDR2 LQKENI, per germline. CDR3 protein: CASSPTSGGTGNTIYF. In nucleotides, the CDR3 is TGTGCCAGCTCACCGACGTCAGGGGGCACTGGAAACACCATATATTTT. Looking up the rest from reference TRBV18 and TRBJ1-3 gives the full variable domain: NAGVMQNPRHLVRRRGQEARLRCSPMKGHSHVYWYRQLPEEGLKFMVYLQKENIIDESGMPKERFSAEFPKEGPSILRIQQVVRGDSAAYFCASSPTSGGTGNTIYFGEGSWLTVV.

Worth noting for this clone: The junction shows a germline mismatch at one end, possibly a read error. The chain couples TRBV12-3 or TRBV12-4 to TRBJ2-1; 7 bases match TRBD2. The CDR3 is made up of 12 amino acids. The CDR3 protein is CASSFGRTSRIF. The CDR3, as DNA: TGTGCCAGCAGTTTTGGGCGGACTAGTCGTATCTTC.

The V call is TRBV19, the J call TRBJ2-1; TRBD2 agrees at 15 bases. From germline, CDR1 is LNHDA and CDR2 SQIVND (reference sequence). Unmatched junction bases numbered 8, after V lost 5 bases and J lost 6 bases. The CDR3 runs 17 residues. DNA for the CDR3: TGTGCCAGTAGTCCTCCCACGGGACTAGCGGGAGGCAATGAGCAGTTCTTC. Translating it yields CASSPPTGLAGGNEQFF.

The sample holds a few counts of this clone. DNA for the CDR3: TGTGCCAGCAGCGTGGTAACAGGGGGCTCGGCCGGGGAGCTGTTTTTT. Its protein is CASSVVTGGSAGELFF. The chain couples TRBV9 to TRBJ2-2; 9 positions match TRBD1. Germline-derived CDR1 and CDR2 are SGDLS and YYNGEE. Unmatched junction bases numbered 8, after V lost 2 bases and J lost 6 bases. This CDR3 is built from 16 residues.

V and J are TRBV10-3 and TRBJ2-1; D unresolved. CDR1 is ENHRY, CDR2 SYGVKD, per germline. The CDR3 contains 12 residues. Trimming took 6 bases from V and 8 from J, leaving 11 bases between them. DNA of the CDR3: TGTGCCATCAGATCTGTAGTCGATGAGCAGTTCTTC. Translating gives CAIRSVVDEQFF.

This rearrangement joins TRBV7-9 to TRBJ2-1; 7 nucleotides agree with TRBD2. The germline V gene encodes CDR1 SEHNR and CDR2 FQNEAQ (reference sequence). V gave up 5 bases and J gave up 0 bases; unmatched junction bases: 10. This CDR3 comprises 17 residues. The CDR3 reads CASSQRAGRGSYNEQFF. The CDR3 bases are TGTGCCAGCAGCCAGCGGGCGGGGAGGGGCTCCTACAATGAGCAGTTCTTC.

The chain carries TRBV5-1 and TRBJ2-7; 11 bases map to TRBD1. The ends lost 2 bases at V and 4 bases at J; junction bases unmatched: 5. The CDR3 totals 15 residues. Germline CDR1 and CDR2: SGHRS and YFSETQ. CDR3 nucleotide sequence: TGCGCCAGCAGCTTACCGGGACAGGGGGAGTACGAGCAGTACTTC. Its translation is CASSLPGQGEYEQYF. Full variable domain (remainder filled in from reference TRBV5-1 and TRBJ2-7): KAGVTQTPRYLIKTRGQQVTLSCSPISGHRSVSWYQQTPGQGLQFLFEYFSETQRNKGNFPGRFSGRQFSNSRSEMNVSTLELGDSALYLCASSLPGQGEYEQYFGPGTRLTVT.

The J gene is TRBJ1-4, the V gene TRBV5-1; 8 nucleotides align to TRBD1. This CDR3 region has 15 residues. Losses at the gene ends were 3 bases for V and 7 bases for J; bases not matched to a gene: 8. CDR1 and CDR2 (germline): SGHRS, YFSETQ. This CDR3 reads CASSSDREGSEKLFF. In DNA, the CDR3 is TGCGCCAGCAGCTCGGACAGGGAAGGGTCTGAAAAACTGTTTTTT.

The chain is built from TRBV5-5 and TRBJ1-1, with TRBD1 matching over 7 bases. The CDR3 totals 14 residues. V lost 3 bases and J lost 1; bases outside the gene matches: 3. Per germline, CDR1 SGHKS and CDR2 YYEKEE (reference sequence). The CDR3 sequence: CASSSGQANTEAFF. The CDR3 DNA is TGTGCCAGCAGCTCCGGACAGGCGAACACTGAAGCTTTCTTT. The whole variable domain, filled in from reference TRBV5-5 and TRBJ1-1, reads DAGVTQSPTHLIKTRGQQVTLRCSPISGHKSVSWYQQVLGQGPQFIFQYYEKEERGRGNFPDRFSARQFPNYSSELNVNALLLGDSALYLCASSSGQANTEAFFGQGTRLTVV.

A remark on this clone: The sample carries other DNA sequences with the same CDR3. The chain links TRBV3-1 (or the pseudogene TRBV3-2) to TRBJ1-5; possibly TRBD1 for D (6 bases). Germline V CDR1 and CDR2: LGHDT, YNNKEL (reference sequence). Between the trimmed V and J ends, which lost 1 base and 7 bases, there was a span of 14 bases. CDR3 size: 15 residues. The CDR3 is CASSQVGGAGQPQHF. Written as DNA, the CDR3 is TGTGCCAGCAGCCAAGTCGGGGGGGCGGGGCAGCCCCAGCATTTT.

The rearrangement joins TRBV9 to TRBJ1-2; 7 nucleotides agree with TRBD1. The CDR3 totals 14 residues. The V and J ends lost 3 bases and 1 base, in that order; junction bases with no gene match: 3. Germline CDR1 and CDR2: SGDLS and YYNGEE. Written as DNA, the CDR3 is TGTGCCAGCAGCGCGACAGGGAATAACTATGGCTACACCTTC. Protein: CASSATGNNYGYTF.

The CDR3 region is CASSWGWTSGGEETQYF. Written as DNA, the CDR3 is TGTGCCAGCAGTTGGGGTTGGACTAGCGGGGGTGAAGAGACCCAGTACTTC. This chain connects TRBV6-2 or TRBV6-3 to TRBJ2-5; TRBD2 aligns across 13 bases. Germline V gene data show CDR1 as MNHEY and CDR2 as SVGEGT. The CDR3 spans 17 residues. After removal of 4 bases from V and 3 bases from J, the junction contained 8 bases not matched to a gene.

The chain joins TRBV28 to TRBJ2-3; 8 bases fit TRBD2. The CDR3 totals 18 residues. From germline, CDR1 is MDHEN and CDR2 SYDVKM. The ends lost 2 bases at V and 3 bases at J; junction bases unmatched: 13. Here the CDR3 DNA reads TGTGCCAGCAGTTTAGTTTCCCCCTCGGGAGGGGAAACAGATACGCAGTATTTT. Translated: CASSLVSPSGGETDTQYF.

The chain recombines TRBV6-6 with TRBJ2-1; 7 nucleotides line up with TRBD2. Germline-derived CDR1 and CDR2 are MNHNY and SVGAGI (reference sequence). With 7 bases clipped from V and 8 bases from J, the junction kept 14 bases outside the gene matches. This CDR3 has 15 amino acids. The CDR3 loop is CASKSAEGGKHEQFF. CDR3 DNA: TGTGCCAGCAAATCGGCTGAGGGAGGGAAACATGAGCAGTTCTTC.

The V and J genes are TRBV5-6 and TRBJ2-3; D is undetermined. Between the trimmed V and J ends, which lost 4 bases and 1 base, there was a span of 19 bases. Germline CDR1 and CDR2: SGHDT and YYEEEE. CDR3 length: 17 residues. The CDR3 DNA reads TGTGCCAGCAGCCTCCTTCGTCCCCTCGGAGGCACAGATACGCAGTATTTT. Translated, it gives CASSLLRPLGGTDTQYF.

The genes are TRBV7-8 and TRBJ1-6; 7 bases are shared with TRBD1. There are 13 residues in the CDR3. Germline trimming cut 3 bases from V and 7 bases from J; bases unmatched to any gene: 0. Germline CDR1 is SGHVS and CDR2 is FQNEAQ. The CDR3 protein is CASSLGQNSPLHF. The CDR3 DNA reads TGTGCCAGCAGCTTGGGACAGAATTCACCCCTCCACTTT.

The chain joins TRBV27 to TRBJ2-7; D perhaps matches TRBD1 (6 bases). CDR3 length: 17 amino acids. With 4 bases removed from V and 0 bases from J, the gap between germline ends came to 19 bases. CDR1 is MNHEY, CDR2 SMNVEV, per germline (reference sequence). The CDR3 bases are TGTGCCAGCAGTTCCGGACCTACGACAGGTTCCTCCTACGAGCAGTACTTC. Amino acid sequence: CASSSGPTTGSSYEQYF.

This clone was seen more than once but under ten times. The chain uses TRBV27 and TRBJ1-6; 10 nucleotides align to TRBD1. Trimming at V came to 5 bases and at J to 10 bases, leaving 14 bases not matched to a gene. From germline, CDR1 is MNHEY and CDR2 SMNVEV (reference sequence). CDR3 length: 17 residues. Here the CDR3 reads CASSPGTGASVESPLHF. The CDR3 DNA reads TGTGCCAGCAGTCCGGGGACAGGGGCCTCGGTGGAGTCACCCCTCCACTTT.

V is TRBV2 and J is TRBJ1-6; 7 bases are shared with TRBD1. In germline, CDR1 is SNHLY, CDR2 FYNNEI. This CDR3 comprises 14 residues. V gave up 7 bases and J gave up 9 bases; unmatched junction bases: 9. The CDR3 nucleotides read TGTGCCAGCATTCGGGACAGTCCAATTTCACCCCTCCACTTT. It codes for CASIRDSPISPLHF. The variable domain in full, completed from reference TRBV2 and TRBJ1-6, reads EPEVTQTPSHQVTQMGQEVILRCVPISNHLYFYWYRQILGQKVEFLVSFYNNEISEKSEIFDDQFSVERPDGSNFTLKIRSTKLEDSAMYFCASIRDSPISPLHFGNGTRLTVT.

The rearrangement joins TRBV9 to TRBJ2-6, with 9 positions matching TRBD2. The CDR3 covers 18 residues. V was pared by 0 bases and J by 4 bases, with 8 bases of the junction left unmatched. Germline V gene sequence: CDR1 SGDLS, CDR2 YYNGEE. CDR3 coding DNA: TGTGCCAGCAGCGTAGGGACTAGCGACTCTACGGGGGCCAACGTCCTGACTTTC. Its protein is CASSVGTSDSTGANVLTF.